The 7 T cell receptor beta chains given below trace back to one sample, sequenced in a study of T cell changes during pregnancy in multiple sclerosis. This table comes from immunoSEQ multiplex PCR, and its TCRdb copy is limited to in-frame clones, with some not included. The data contain approximately 43,000 clones, roughly 95% of them singletons. The source material was CD8+ T cells from peripheral blood mononuclear cells, sampled after pregnancy. Receptors were obtained from a female donor with multiple sclerosis, enrolled in a pregnancy study.

J is TRBJ2-3 and V is TRBV6-4, with 10 bases lining up with TRBD2. Per germline, CDR1 MRHNA and CDR2 SNTAGT. Trimming cost V 2 bases and J 2 bases; bases outside gene matches: 7. CDR3 size: 17 residues. In nucleotides, the CDR3 is TGTGCCAGCAGTGACAGAGAAGCGGGGGGGCCCACAGATACGCAGTATTTT. Its translation: CASSDREAGGPTDTQYF.

This clone was counted a single time. This sequence joins TRBV15 and TRBJ2-5, with TRBD1 matching over 9 bases. V lost 2 bases and J lost 5; bases outside the gene matches: 6. This CDR3 spans 15 amino acids. Per the germline V gene, CDR1 is LNHNV and CDR2 is YYDKDF (reference sequence). The CDR3 spells CATSRQQGAEETQYF. The CDR3 nucleotides are TGTGCCACCAGCAGACAACAGGGGGCCGAGGAGACCCAGTACTTC.

V and J are TRBV15 and TRBJ1-6, with 12 bases identical to TRBD1. V trimming: 3 bases; J trimming: 6 bases; junction bases outside the gene matches: 6. The length of the CDR3 is 17 residues. Germline loops: CDR1 LNHNV, CDR2 YYDKDF (reference sequence). CDR3 loop: CATSSLGQGAFNSPLHF. The CDR3 coding sequence is TGTGCCACCAGCAGTTTGGGACAGGGGGCCTTTAATTCACCCCTCCACTTT.

The gene calls are TRBV7-2 and TRBJ2-7; D ambiguous. The CDR3 runs to 13 residues. CDR1 and CDR2 from the germline V gene are SGHTA and FQGNSA. The V end was cut by 5 bases, the J end by 2 bases, with 10 bases between. CDR3 loop: CASSPSRTYEQYF. CDR3 sequence (DNA): TGTGCCAGCAGCCCCTCCAGAACCTACGAGCAGTACTTC.

The chain uses TRBV19 and TRBJ1-3; D gene uncertain. V was cut by 4 bases and J by 4 bases, with 11 bases left in between. The CDR3 loop spans 14 amino acids. CDR1 is LNHDA, CDR2 SQIVND, per germline (reference sequence). The DNA for the CDR3 is TGTGCCAGTAGTACGCCAGGATCCGGAAACACCATATATTTT. Translated, it gives CASSTPGSGNTIYF.

This clone appeared a single time. This sequence joins TRBV7-9 and TRBJ2-7, with 9 bases lining up with TRBD2. Germline V gene sequence: CDR1 SEHNR, CDR2 FQNEAQ (reference sequence). The CDR3 extends over 15 amino acids. Unmatched junction bases numbered 5, after V lost 3 bases and J lost 2 bases. CDR3 sequence (DNA): TGTGCCAGCAGCTTGACGACTAGCGGTACCTACGAGCAGTACTTC. It yields the protein CASSLTTSGTYEQYF.

The chain recombines TRBV5-4 with TRBJ1-4, with D hard to call. From germline, CDR1 is SGHNT and CDR2 YYREEE (reference sequence). This CDR3 contains 15 residues. V gave up 0 bases and J gave up 7 bases, with 13 bases separating them. CDR3 sequence reads: CASSLASEGGEKLFF. The DNA for the CDR3 is TGTGCCAGCAGCTTGGCGTCAGAAGGAGGTGAAAAACTGTTTTTT.